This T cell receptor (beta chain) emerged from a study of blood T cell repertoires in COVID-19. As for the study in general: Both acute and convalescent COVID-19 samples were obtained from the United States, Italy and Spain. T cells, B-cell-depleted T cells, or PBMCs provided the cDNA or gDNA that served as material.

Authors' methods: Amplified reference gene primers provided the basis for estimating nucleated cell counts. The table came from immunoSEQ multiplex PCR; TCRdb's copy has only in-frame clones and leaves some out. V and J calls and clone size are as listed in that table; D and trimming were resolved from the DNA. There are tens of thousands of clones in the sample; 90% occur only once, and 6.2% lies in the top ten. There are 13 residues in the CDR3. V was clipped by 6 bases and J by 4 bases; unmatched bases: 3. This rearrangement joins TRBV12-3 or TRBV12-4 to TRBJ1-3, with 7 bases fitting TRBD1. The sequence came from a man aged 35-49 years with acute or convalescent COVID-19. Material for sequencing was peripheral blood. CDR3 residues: CASREDRGNTIYF. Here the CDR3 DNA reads TGTGCCAGCAGAGAGGACAGGGGAAACACCATATATTTT.